The clone carrying this T cell receptor (beta chain) was counted many times. RNA transcripts provided the source from which TCR beta CDR3 regions were amplified. Initially, a first-round RT-PCR of the TCR CDR3 employed the HTBI primer set. In TCRdb, the multiplex PCR reads were re-called with MiXCR into one record per CDR3 protein. The sample carries 480,000 or so distinct CDR3 sequences, 46% recorded once. This sample was taken from a study of T cells in Graves' hyperthyroidism and ophthalmopathy. Germline CDR1 and CDR2: LNHDA and SQIVND (reference sequence). This CDR3 has 17 amino acids. Losses at the gene ends were 4 bases for V and 2 bases for J; bases not matched to a gene: 6.

Sequences were obtained from peripheral blood or thyroid tissue (not recorded which). The clonotype was recovered from an adult woman with Graves' disease, either hyperthyroidism or ophthalmopathy (not recorded which). This chain joins TRBV19 and TRBJ2-5, with 14 nucleotides matching TRBD2. The CDR3 nucleotides read TGTGCCAGTAGTAGCCCGGGACTAGCGGGAGTTCAAGAGACCCAGTACTTC. This codes for CASSSPGLAGVQETQYF.